This entry is about one TCR beta chain. This clonotype has a count of ten or more. Its antigen remains unidentified. The input lacks base qualities; no much larger clone sits a single base away. The sample is drawn from a study of neurological immune-mediated disorders (dated by TCRdb to 2018 to 2020). At the level of the whole study: Using UMI-based sequencing, the study compared peripheral blood TCR-beta repertoires from patients with HTLV-I-associated myelopathy (HAM/TSP), patients with multiple sclerosis, and healthy controls. The approximately 99 TCR-beta libraries included longitudinal samples, technical triplicates and paired sorted CD4+ and CD8+ T-cell subsets alongside PBMC samples. Technical triplicate libraries were sequenced so that the variability in frequency of each individual clone could be precisely calculated. The cohort included about 70 subjects: roughly 15 with HAM/TSP, some 34 with multiple sclerosis, and 20 or so healthy controls. What the study reported, not specific to this receptor: TCR clonal expansion was highest in HAM/TSP patients and lowest in MS patients, with MS patients falling below even healthy controls. No identical CDR3 amino acid sequences were found to be shared among expanded clones across subjects, suggesting that TCR-beta repertoires were private in all groups.

To synthesize cDNA, template-switch 5'RACE was performed with a primer carrying a 10-nucleotide random unique molecular identifier so that each TCR transcript was tagged. Over 160 million TCR-beta sequences, covering 15-18 subjects, were produced in each sequencing run. Total RNA was extracted with the RNeasy kit. The KAPA Real-time Library Amplification kit was used to amplify TCR-beta VDJ regions with primers for the TCR constant region and the 5'RACE anchor. Sample indexes and Illumina adaptors were added in a first PCR, after which library yield was increased in a second PCR. After Ampure bead purification, the TCR product of roughly 650 bp was size-selected on a 2% E-gel SizeSelection system. Before pooling, library quality was assessed on a Bioanalyzer, concentration was determined with Qubit, and library quantification was performed with the Kapa Library Quantification kit. Libraries were sequenced paired-end 2 x 150 bp on an Illumina HiSeq 2500. To increase sequence diversity, roughly 24-30% phiX was spiked into each library pool. Per the source publication's procedure: The quality-filtered reads were processed with the UMI-based MiGEC pipeline, whose error correction step removed more than 80% of the raw TCR sequences. VDJ genes were aligned to IMGT germline references, and each clonotype was defined by a unique CDR3 amino acid sequence together with V-J genes. VDJtools evaluated clonal expansion, Shannon diversity and CDR3 relatedness (CalcPairwiseDistances, ClusterSamples); CLCbio workbench built phylogenetic trees. A clone was classed as expanded if it had 8 or more unique UMIs, a cutoff based on coefficient-of-variation modelling across technical triplicates. TCRdb reprocessing: public reads trimmed at Q25 with fastp, clones called with MiXCR, in-frame beta chains kept. One record per CDR3 amino acid sequence lists the most common genes and DNA. V and J calls and clone size were set by TCRdb, not the authors. The sample table shows more than 30,000 distinct CDR3 sequences, and about an eighth are seen once. Approximately 5.6% of the sample goes to the ten largest clones.

The time point label, as the study defines it: technical triplicate 2. For sorted-subset TCR libraries, about 1 million sorted CD4+ or CD8+ T cells were used. Peripheral blood was subjected to Ficoll-Hypaque density gradient centrifugation to isolate PBMCs, which were then cryopreserved in liquid nitrogen. Paired sorted CD4+ and CD8+ subsets came from healthy controls, HAM/TSP patients and MS patients. Sequences were obtained from CD4+ T cells from blood. This sequence was found in a female donor with HTLV-1-associated myelopathy (HAM/TSP).

CDR3 loop: CASSLYHGVGNTIYF. The nucleotide sequence is given as TGTGCCAGCAGCTTATACCACGGGGTCGGAAACACCATATATTTT. Rearrangement joined TRBV7-2 to TRBJ1-3; too little of a D gene remains to name it. There are 15 amino acids in the CDR3, from cysteine to phenylalanine inclusive. Of all the DNA, just the CDR3 is kept, 45 bases in frame from base 1. From a lookup of the germline V gene, CDR1 and CDR2 are SGHTA and FQGNSA. The junction carries 12 bases between V and J, which are trimmed by 2 bases and 4 bases respectively.